This record covers a single T cell receptor (beta chain). Its antigen is undetermined. Those who donated were healthy HIV-negative adults, with no recent acute infections or vaccinations reported. Everyone who donated was a Caucasian adult who lived in Nashville, Tennessee. This sample is drawn from a study of shared clonotypes between healthy human individuals. Overall study: Samples came from two female and a few male donors aged 18 to 49. Findings and caveats of the study: It was only blood that was sampled, and tissue repertoires likely differ.

The CDR3 extends over 16 amino acids. Trimming took 4 bases from V and 8 from J, leaving 21 bases between them. Germline values: CDR1 SGDLS, CDR2 YYNGEE. Clones were read by immunoSEQ multiplex PCR, and TCRdb kept only the in-frame ones, dropping some. The sample lists 2.5 million or so clones; approximately 90% were seen once. Material: naive CD4+ T cells sorted from blood. As to subset: CD45RA+ positively selected. This receptor was obtained from a man in his late teens or twenties in good health. The gene calls are TRBV9 and TRBJ1-4, with D possibly matching TRBD1 (6 bases). The CDR3 here is CASSPFSGGADEKLFF. DNA of the CDR3: TGTGCCAGCAGCCCTTTCAGCGGGGGGGCGGACGAAAAACTGTTTTTT. The variable domain in full, with the rest retrieved from reference TRBV9 and TRBJ1-4, is DSGVTQTPKHLITATGQRVTLRCSPRSGDLSVYWYQQSLDQGLQFLIQYYNGEERAKGNILERFSAQQFPDLHSELNLSSLELGDSALYFCASSPFSGGADEKLFFGSGTQLSVL.